This T cell receptor beta chain derives from a study of cytomegalovirus exposure and HLA in healthy donors. These donors counted as nominally healthy when sampled, but unrecorded immune exposures were likely. Per germline, CDR1 LNHNV and CDR2 YYDKDF (reference sequence). The V gene end was trimmed by 4 bases and the J gene end by 10 bases; junction bases not matched to a gene: 14. The CDR3 runs to 16 residues. 60 Vbeta and 13 Jbeta primers were used in PCR. Original analysis: In a later analysis, 60 million to 90 million unique TCR beta chains included roughly 11 million shared by two or more donors. Profiling relied on immunoSEQ multiplex PCR, and the TCRdb table lists in-frame clones only, not all of them. Clone size and V and J calls were adopted from that table, with D and trimming inferred from the DNA. Altogether 150,000 to 200,000 clones are present, around 80% being singletons, with the ten largest covering 1.3% to 1.5%.

Findings and caveats of the study: It was assumed in the presence/absence analyses that sequencing depth was roughly uniform across donors. A later analysis reportedly found that, within productive TCRs, an Asian-associated ancestry cluster had fewer N-insertions than the mean observed across the approximately 670 donors.

Concerning this clone: Its antigen is still unknown.

This chain connects TRBV15 to TRBJ2-1; 9 bases fit TRBD2. This TCR was recovered from a girl aged 5-17 years in good health and CMV-seropositive. Sequencing was performed on PBMCs. CDR3: CATSNRLAVHKLEQFF. CDR3 nucleotide sequence: TGTGCCACCAGCAACCGACTAGCGGTTCATAAGCTGGAGCAGTTCTTC.